Listed here is a single T cell receptor beta chain. The antigen is unknown. The source of the sample is a study of cytomegalovirus exposure and HLA in healthy donors. General study results and limits: In a later analysis, TCR beta V- and J-gene trimming showed a link to a missense DCLRE1C variant. Segments of the TCR beta V type were, in most cases, productive about 87% or about 30% of the time in an earlier analysis.

Vbeta (60) and Jbeta (13) primers were used in the PCR. The data were produced by immunoSEQ multiplex PCR, yet TCRdb's version contains in-frame clones alone and is incomplete. The sample yields approximately 240,000 clones, roughly 87% seen once. There are 15 residues in the CDR3. Trimming shortened V by 0 bases and J by 5 bases, and 11 bases separated the two germline ends. The germline V gene has CDR1 SGHRS and CDR2 YFSETQ. The TCR sequence derives from a woman in her thirties or forties in good health and CMV-seropositive. Sequenced sample: PBMCs. V gene TRBV5-1 combines with J gene TRBJ2-2; D might be TRBD1 (5 bases). CDR3 coding DNA: TGCGCCAGCAGCTTGGGGACAATGGTGACCGGGGAGCTGTTTTTT. Residues: CASSLGTMVTGELFF. Full variable domain (outside the CDR3, taken from reference TRBV5-1 and TRBJ2-2): KAGVTQTPRYLIKTRGQQVTLSCSPISGHRSVSWYQQTPGQGLQFLFEYFSETQRNKGNFPGRFSGRQFSNSRSEMNVSTLELGDSALYLCASSLGTMVTGELFFGEGSRLTVL.